This T cell receptor (beta chain) was sequenced during a study of T cell repertoires in cytomegalovirus infection (dated 2019 in TCRdb). Notes on the research overall: The HLA type of each donor mattered for the analysis, because public TCR beta signatures pointed to carriage of CMV infection along with the matching HLA type. The full study reports these points: In the ex vivo response, HLA-C-restricted CMV-specific TCR beta clonotypes were dominant, and in two of eight donors the single most frequent clonotype came from this HLA-C-restricted group. Carriers of CMV infection plus the relevant HLA type were discriminated by the cumulative frequency of public TCR beta family members in the study cohort and in an independent approximately 400-donor cohort.

This clonotype showed up many times. Its cognate antigen has yet to be identified. No per-base quality is available; no much larger clone lies one base away. Between the V and J ends, shortened by 1 base and 6 bases respectively, the junction contains 13 bases. CDR1 and CDR2 were assigned from the germline V gene as SGHVS and FQNEAQ. The CDR3 contains 14 residues, cysteine and phenylalanine counted. Here the CDR3 DNA is all that survives: 42 bases in frame from base 1. Sequencing relied on an Illumina HiSeq 1500. In TCRdb, the public reads were trimmed at Q25 with fastp and aligned with MiXCR, with productive beta chains retained. For every CDR3 protein sequence, its rows merge into one entry that carries the most common genes and DNA. This sample comprises more than 500,000 distinct CDR3 sequences, 16% of them detected only once. 24% of the sample belongs to the ten largest clones.

Sequenced input: CD8+ T cells from PBMCs. The source is a human donor in good health (CMV status not recorded). Some clones in this sample may be carry-over from other donors' samples. The V gene is TRBV7-8 and the J gene is TRBJ2-7; the D gene cannot be resolved reliably. The base sequence is TGTGCCAGCAGCTTAGGCTATTCGGCGCCCGAGCAGTACTTC. Its protein reads: CASSLGYSAPEQYF. Where the CDR3 stops, the reference TRBV7-8 and TRBJ2-7 genes take over; the full variable domain is GAGVSQSPRYKVAKRGQDVALRCDPISGHVSLFWYQQALGQGPEFLTYFQNEAQLDKSGLPSDRFFAERPEGSVSTLKIQRTQQEDSAVYLCASSLGYSAPEQYFGPGTRLTVT.